Listed below are T cell receptor beta chains from one sample, sequenced in a study of T cells after posttransplantation cyclophosphamide. Measured with immunoSEQ multiplex PCR; TCRdb has only the in-frame clones, and not every one. The data hold 10,000 to 15,000 clones, with over 75% observed a single time. Sequencing input: memory CD4+ T cells sorted from PBMCs. These receptors were obtained from a man aged 50-60 years in good health, CMV-negative, and a related stem cell transplant donor. The CDR3 runs from the conserved cysteine through the conserved F or W. Each record gives: CDR3 protein, CDR3 DNA, V gene, J gene, D gene, clone size. A D gene is named only where the DNA matches it firmly. Size tells how often a clone was seen (once, few, many) or the class of an expanded clone, and some rows leave it out.

CDR3aa: CASSSRQDGSTGELFF
CDR3nt: TGTGCCAGCAGCTCCCGACAGGATGGGAGCACCGGGGAGCTGTTTTTT
v_gene: TRBV7-9
j_gene: TRBJ2-2
d_gene: -
abundance: -

CDR3aa: CASSPRQGAISYNEQFF
CDR3nt: TGTGCCAGCAGCCCCCGACAGGGGGCAATCTCCTACAATGAGCAGTTCTTC
v_gene: TRBV7-9
j_gene: TRBJ2-1
d_gene: TRBD1
abundance: -

CDR3aa: CASSLTTAYEQYF
CDR3nt: TGTGCCAGCAGCCTCACGACAGCTTACGAGCAGTACTTC
v_gene: TRBV5-5
j_gene: TRBJ2-7
d_gene: -
abundance: -

CDR3aa: CASSLGRKEGQPQHF
CDR3nt: TGTGCCAGTAGTTTGGGCAGGAAAGAGGGTCAGCCCCAGCATTTT
v_gene: TRBV19
j_gene: TRBJ1-5
d_gene: -
abundance: -

CDR3aa: CASSFGQGMDYGYTF
CDR3nt: TGTGCCAGCAGTTTTGGACAGGGAATGGACTATGGCTACACCTTC
v_gene: TRBV6-6
j_gene: TRBJ1-2
d_gene: TRBD1
abundance: -

CDR3aa: CAISESRTGEGQPQHF
CDR3nt: TGTGCCATCAGTGAGTCAAGGACAGGGGAAGGTCAGCCCCAGCATTTT
v_gene: TRBV10-3
j_gene: TRBJ1-5
d_gene: TRBD1
abundance: -

CDR3aa: CASSQPGLAGIEQYF
CDR3nt: TGCGCCAGCAGCCAACCGGGACTAGCGGGGATCGAGCAGTACTTC
v_gene: TRBV4-1
j_gene: TRBJ2-7
d_gene: TRBD2
abundance: -

CDR3aa: CASSAGTGAGVGYGYTF
CDR3nt: TGTGCCAGCAGTGCCGGGACAGGGGCCGGCGTGGGCTATGGCTACACCTTC
v_gene: TRBV6-1
j_gene: TRBJ1-2
d_gene: TRBD1
abundance: -

CDR3aa: CASSFGGTQYF
CDR3nt: TGTGCCAGCAGCTTCGGGGGAACCCAGTACTTC
v_gene: TRBV7-8
j_gene: TRBJ2-5
d_gene: -
abundance: -

CDR3aa: CASSYTGDSNQPQHF
CDR3nt: TGTGCCAGCAGCTATACAGGGGATAGCAATCAGCCCCAGCATTTT
v_gene: TRBV7-2
j_gene: TRBJ1-5
d_gene: TRBD1
abundance: -

CDR3aa: CASSVGQGNYEQYF
CDR3nt: TGTGCCAGCAGCGTAGGACAGGGAAACTACGAGCAGTACTTC
v_gene: TRBV9
j_gene: TRBJ2-7
d_gene: TRBD1
abundance: -

CDR3aa: CASSPRETQYF
CDR3nt: TGTGCCAGCTCACCTCGAGAGACCCAGTACTTC
v_gene: TRBV18
j_gene: TRBJ2-5
d_gene: -
abundance: few

CDR3aa: CASSFREVDGYTF
CDR3nt: TGTGCCAGCAGCTTCAGGGAGGTCGATGGCTACACCTTC
v_gene: TRBV7-9
j_gene: TRBJ1-2
d_gene: -
abundance: -

CDR3aa: CASSPGLGGGMNTEAFF
CDR3nt: TGTGCCAGCAGTCCAGGACTAGGCGGGGGCATGAACACTGAAGCTTTCTTT
v_gene: TRBV27
j_gene: TRBJ1-1
d_gene: -
abundance: -

CDR3aa: CASRPGQGANYGYTF
CDR3nt: TGTGCCAGCAGACCCGGACAGGGGGCTAACTATGGCTACACCTTC
v_gene: TRBV5-4
j_gene: TRBJ1-2
d_gene: TRBD1
abundance: once

CDR3aa: CAISEQGNNQPQHF
CDR3nt: TGTGCCATCAGTGAACAGGGGAACAATCAGCCCCAGCATTTT
v_gene: TRBV10-3
j_gene: TRBJ1-5
d_gene: TRBD1
abundance: -

CDR3aa: CASSLGSTSGRGRGGELFF
CDR3nt: TGTGCCAGCAGCTTAGGGTCGACTAGCGGGAGAGGGAGGGGCGGGGAGCTGTTTTTT
v_gene: TRBV7-2
j_gene: TRBJ2-2
d_gene: TRBD2
abundance: -

CDR3aa: CAISEGAGWAQETQYF
CDR3nt: TGTGCCATCAGTGAAGGGGCGGGATGGGCTCAAGAGACCCAGTACTTC
v_gene: TRBV10-3
j_gene: TRBJ2-5
d_gene: -
abundance: -

CDR3aa: CASRSGYTDTQYF
CDR3nt: TGTGCCAGCAGAAGCGGATACACAGATACGCAGTATTTT
v_gene: TRBV7-2
j_gene: TRBJ2-3
d_gene: -
abundance: -

CDR3aa: CAISEMGLGEQYF
CDR3nt: TGTGCCATCAGTGAAATGGGGCTAGGGGAGCAGTACTTC
v_gene: TRBV10-3
j_gene: TRBJ2-7
d_gene: -
abundance: -

CDR3aa: CSSSAAGGSFGYTF
CDR3nt: TGCAGCTCCTCGGCGGCAGGGGGCAGTTTTGGCTACACCTTC
v_gene: TRBV29-1
j_gene: TRBJ1-2
d_gene: TRBD1
abundance: once

CDR3aa: CAWMAPRTANTQYF
CDR3nt: TGTGCCTGGATGGCCCCAAGGACAGCCAATACGCAGTATTTT
v_gene: TRBV30
j_gene: TRBJ2-3
d_gene: -
abundance: -

CDR3aa: CASSLSGLAGGREETQYF
CDR3nt: TGTGCCAGCAGCCTGTCGGGTCTAGCGGGGGGAAGGGAAGAGACCCAGTACTTC
v_gene: TRBV5-6
j_gene: TRBJ2-5
d_gene: TRBD2
abundance: -

CDR3aa: CASSQGGGKETQYF
CDR3nt: TGTGCCAGCAGCCAGGGGGGAGGAAAAGAGACCCAGTACTTC
v_gene: TRBV7-2
j_gene: TRBJ2-5
d_gene: -
abundance: -

CDR3aa: CASSRASLQGANEQYF
CDR3nt: TGCGCCAGCAGCCGGGCCTCCCTACAGGGGGCGAACGAGCAGTACTTC
v_gene: TRBV5-1
j_gene: TRBJ2-7
d_gene: TRBD1
abundance: -

CDR3aa: CASSVRGSYEQYF
CDR3nt: TGTGCCAGTAGTGTTAGGGGTTCCTACGAGCAGTACTTC
v_gene: TRBV19
j_gene: TRBJ2-7
d_gene: -
abundance: -

CDR3aa: CASSLSRGSDEQYF
CDR3nt: TGTGCCAGCAGCTTGTCCAGGGGTTCGGACGAGCAGTACTTC
v_gene: TRBV5-4
j_gene: TRBJ2-7
d_gene: -
abundance: once

CDR3aa: CASSEIRTAEAFF
CDR3nt: TGTGCCAGCAGTGAAATAAGAACGGCTGAAGCTTTCTTT
v_gene: TRBV6-1
j_gene: TRBJ1-1
d_gene: -
abundance: -

CDR3aa: CACSPNGGGYTF
CDR3nt: TGTGCCTGCAGTCCAAACGGGGGTGGCTACACCTTC
v_gene: TRBV27
j_gene: TRBJ1-2
d_gene: -
abundance: -

CDR3aa: CASSLAARRREGNTGELFF
CDR3nt: TGTGCCAGCAGCTTGGCGGCCCGACGGCGGGAGGGGAACACCGGGGAGCTGTTTTTT
v_gene: TRBV5-6
j_gene: TRBJ2-2
d_gene: TRBD2
abundance: few